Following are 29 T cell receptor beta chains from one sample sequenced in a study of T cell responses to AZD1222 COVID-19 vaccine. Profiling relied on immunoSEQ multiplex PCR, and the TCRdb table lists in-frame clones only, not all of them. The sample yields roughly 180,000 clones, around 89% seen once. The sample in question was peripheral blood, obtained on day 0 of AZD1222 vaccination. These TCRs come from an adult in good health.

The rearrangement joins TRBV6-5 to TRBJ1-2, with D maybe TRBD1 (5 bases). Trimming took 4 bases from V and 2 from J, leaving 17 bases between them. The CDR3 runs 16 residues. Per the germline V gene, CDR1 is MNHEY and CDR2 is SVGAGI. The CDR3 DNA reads TGTGCCAGCAGTTTCTCTCCCCGGGACGTAAACTATGGCTACACCTTC. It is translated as CASSFSPRDVNYGYTF.

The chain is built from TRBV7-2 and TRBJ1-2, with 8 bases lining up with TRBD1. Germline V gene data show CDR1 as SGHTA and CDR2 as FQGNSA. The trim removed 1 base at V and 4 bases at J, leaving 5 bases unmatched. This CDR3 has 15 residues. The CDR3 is CASSLEQGGGYGYTF. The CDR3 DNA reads TGTGCCAGCAGCTTAGAACAGGGGGGAGGCTATGGCTACACCTTC.

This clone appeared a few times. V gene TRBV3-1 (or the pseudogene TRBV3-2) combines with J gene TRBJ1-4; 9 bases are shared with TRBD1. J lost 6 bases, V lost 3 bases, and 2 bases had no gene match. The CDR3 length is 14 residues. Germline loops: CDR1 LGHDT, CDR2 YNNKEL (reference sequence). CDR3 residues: CASSQWTGDEKLFF. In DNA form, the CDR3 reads TGTGCCAGCAGCCAGTGGACAGGGGATGAAAAACTGTTTTTT.

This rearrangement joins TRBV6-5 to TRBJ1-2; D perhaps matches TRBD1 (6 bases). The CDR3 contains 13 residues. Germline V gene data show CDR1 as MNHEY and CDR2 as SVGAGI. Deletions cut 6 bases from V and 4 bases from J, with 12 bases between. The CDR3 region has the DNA TGTGCCAGCAGCCCGGGGGGCGCCTATGGCTACACCTTC. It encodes CASSPGGAYGYTF.

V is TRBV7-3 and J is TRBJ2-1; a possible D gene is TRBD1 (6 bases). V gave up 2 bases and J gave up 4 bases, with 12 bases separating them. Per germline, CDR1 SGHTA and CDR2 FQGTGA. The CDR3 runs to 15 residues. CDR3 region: CASSLQQGVYNEQFF. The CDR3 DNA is TGTGCCAGCAGCTTACAACAGGGTGTGTACAATGAGCAGTTCTTC.

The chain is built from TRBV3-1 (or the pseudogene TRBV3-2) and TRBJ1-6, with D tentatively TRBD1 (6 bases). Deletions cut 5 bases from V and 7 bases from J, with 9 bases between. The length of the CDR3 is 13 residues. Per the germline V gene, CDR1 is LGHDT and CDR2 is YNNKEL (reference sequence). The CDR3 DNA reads TGTGCCAGCAGCTTCACAGGGAATTCACCCCTCCACTTT. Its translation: CASSFTGNSPLHF.

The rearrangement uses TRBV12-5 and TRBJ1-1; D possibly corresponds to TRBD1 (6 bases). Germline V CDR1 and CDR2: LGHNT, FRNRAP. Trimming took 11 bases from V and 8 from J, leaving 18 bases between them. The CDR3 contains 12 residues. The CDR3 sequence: CASKAGAREAFF. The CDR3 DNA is TGTGCTTCAAAGGCGGGGGCTCGCGAAGCTTTCTTT.

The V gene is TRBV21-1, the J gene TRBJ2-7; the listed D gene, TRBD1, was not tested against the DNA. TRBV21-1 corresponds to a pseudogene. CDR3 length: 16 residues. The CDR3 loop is CASSKDSRDTGLEQYF. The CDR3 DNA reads TGTGCCAGCAGCAAGGATTCCCGGGACACCGGTCTTGAGCAGTACTTC.

The chain's CDR3 is CASSKASGTSTDTQYF. In DNA form, the CDR3 reads TGTGCCAGCAGCAAGGCTAGCGGGACCAGCACAGATACGCAGTATTTT. This sequence joins TRBV4-2 and TRBJ2-3, with 9 positions matching TRBD2. Germline V CDR1 and CDR2: LGHNA, YNFKEQ. Unmatched junction bases numbered 6, after V lost 5 bases and J lost 0 bases. The CDR3 runs 16 residues.

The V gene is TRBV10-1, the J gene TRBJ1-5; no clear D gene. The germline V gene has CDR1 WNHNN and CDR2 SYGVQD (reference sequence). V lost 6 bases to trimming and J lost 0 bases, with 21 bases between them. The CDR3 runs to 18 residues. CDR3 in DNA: TGCGCCAGCAGGGATGGGAGTCCCCCTAGGTTTAGCAATCAGCCCCAGCATTTT. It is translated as CASRDGSPPRFSNQPQHF.

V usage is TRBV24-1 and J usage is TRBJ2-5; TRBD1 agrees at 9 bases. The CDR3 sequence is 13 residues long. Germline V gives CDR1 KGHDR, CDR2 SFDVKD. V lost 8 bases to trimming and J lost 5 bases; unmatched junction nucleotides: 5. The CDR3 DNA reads TGTGCCACCAACAGGGGGCTCGGGGAGACCCAGTACTTC. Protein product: CATNRGLGETQYF.

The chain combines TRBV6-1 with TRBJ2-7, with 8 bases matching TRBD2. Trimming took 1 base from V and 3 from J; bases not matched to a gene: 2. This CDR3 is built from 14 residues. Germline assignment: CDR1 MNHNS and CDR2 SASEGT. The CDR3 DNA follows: TGTGCCAGCAGTGAAGACGGGAGGGGCTACGAGCAGTACGTC. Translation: CASSEDGRGYEQYV.

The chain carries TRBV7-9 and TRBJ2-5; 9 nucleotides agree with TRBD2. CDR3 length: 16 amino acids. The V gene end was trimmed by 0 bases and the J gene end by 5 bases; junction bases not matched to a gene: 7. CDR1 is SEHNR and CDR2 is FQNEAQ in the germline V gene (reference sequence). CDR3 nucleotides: TGTGCCAGCAGCTTAGCTCCGGCGGGGGGGATCGAGACCCAGTACTTC. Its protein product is CASSLAPAGGIETQYF.

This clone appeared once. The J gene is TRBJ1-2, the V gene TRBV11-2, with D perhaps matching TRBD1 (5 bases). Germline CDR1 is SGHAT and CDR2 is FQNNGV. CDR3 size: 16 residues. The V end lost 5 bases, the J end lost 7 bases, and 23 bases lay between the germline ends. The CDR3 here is CASSTTPQGGVVGYTF. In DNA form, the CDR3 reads TGTGCCAGCAGCACTACCCCCCAGGGAGGGGTCGTTGGCTACACCTTC. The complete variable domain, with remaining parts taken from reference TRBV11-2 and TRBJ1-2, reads EAGVAQSPRYKIIEKRQSVAFWCNPISGHATLYWYQQILGQGPKLLIQFQNNGVVDDSQLPKDRFSAERLKGVDSTLKIQPAKLEDSAVYLCASSTTPQGGVVGYTFGSGTRLTVV.

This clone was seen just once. The CDR3 sequence: CASSLLTGTTNEKLFF. The CDR3 DNA follows: TGTGCCAGCAGCTTACTCACAGGGACAACTAATGAAAAACTGTTTTTT. The genes are TRBV7-8 and TRBJ1-4, with a possible D match to TRBD1 (6 bases). V lost 2 bases and J lost 0, with 10 bases in between. This CDR3 has 16 amino acids. CDR1 is SGHVS, CDR2 FQNEAQ, per germline.

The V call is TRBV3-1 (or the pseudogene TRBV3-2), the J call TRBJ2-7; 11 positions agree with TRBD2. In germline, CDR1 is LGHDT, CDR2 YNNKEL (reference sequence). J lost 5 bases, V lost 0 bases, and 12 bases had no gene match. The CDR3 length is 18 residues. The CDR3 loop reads CASSQEKDSSGGTHEQYF. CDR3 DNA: TGTGCCAGCAGCCAAGAAAAAGATTCTAGCGGGGGGACCCACGAGCAGTACTTC.

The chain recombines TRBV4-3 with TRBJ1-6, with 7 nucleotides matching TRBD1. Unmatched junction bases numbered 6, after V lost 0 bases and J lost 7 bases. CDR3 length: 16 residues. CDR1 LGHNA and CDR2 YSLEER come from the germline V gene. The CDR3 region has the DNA TGCGCCAGCAGCCAAGATCCGGGGACAGCCAATTCACCCCTCCACTTT. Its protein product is CASSQDPGTANSPLHF.

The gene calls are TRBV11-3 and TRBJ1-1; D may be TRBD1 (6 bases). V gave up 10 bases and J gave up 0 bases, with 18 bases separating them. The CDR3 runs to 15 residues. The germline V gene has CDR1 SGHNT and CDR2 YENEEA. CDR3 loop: CAKVRGVGMNTEAFF. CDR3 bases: TGTGCCAAAGTCAGGGGAGTGGGTATGAACACTGAAGCTTTCTTT. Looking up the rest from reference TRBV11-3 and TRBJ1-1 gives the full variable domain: EAGVVQSPRYKIIEKKQPVAFWCNPISGHNTLYWYLQNLGQGPELLIRYENEEAVDDSQLPKDRFSAERLKGVDSTLKIQPAELGDSAVYLCAKVRGVGMNTEAFFGQGTRLTVV.

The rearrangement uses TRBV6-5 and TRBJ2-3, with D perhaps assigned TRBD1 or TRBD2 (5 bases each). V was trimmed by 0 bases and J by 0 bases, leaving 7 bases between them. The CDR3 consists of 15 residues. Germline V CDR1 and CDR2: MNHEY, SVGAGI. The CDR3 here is CASSYSGPSTDTQYF. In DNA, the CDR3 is TGTGCCAGCAGTTACTCGGGACCGAGCACAGATACGCAGTATTTT.

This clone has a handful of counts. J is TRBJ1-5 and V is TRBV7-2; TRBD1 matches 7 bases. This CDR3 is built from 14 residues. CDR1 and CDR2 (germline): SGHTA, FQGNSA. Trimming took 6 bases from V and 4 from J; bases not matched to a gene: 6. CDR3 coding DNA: TGTGCCAGCAGTAGAGGGGGCTCGAATCAGCCCCAGCATTTT. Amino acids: CASSRGGSNQPQHF. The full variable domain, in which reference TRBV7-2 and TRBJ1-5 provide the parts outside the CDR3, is GAGVSQSPSNKVTEKGKDVELRCDPISGHTALYWYRQSLGQGLEFLIYFQGNSAPDKSGLPSDRFSAERTGGSVSTLTIQRTQQEDSAVYLCASSRGGSNQPQHFGDGTRLSIL.

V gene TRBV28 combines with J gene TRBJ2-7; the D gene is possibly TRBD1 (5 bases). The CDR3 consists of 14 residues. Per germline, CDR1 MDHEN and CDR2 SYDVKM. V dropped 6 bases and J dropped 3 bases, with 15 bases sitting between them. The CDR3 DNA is TGTGCCAGCAGAACGTTCAGGGCCAGCTACGAGCAGTACTTC. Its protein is CASRTFRASYEQYF.

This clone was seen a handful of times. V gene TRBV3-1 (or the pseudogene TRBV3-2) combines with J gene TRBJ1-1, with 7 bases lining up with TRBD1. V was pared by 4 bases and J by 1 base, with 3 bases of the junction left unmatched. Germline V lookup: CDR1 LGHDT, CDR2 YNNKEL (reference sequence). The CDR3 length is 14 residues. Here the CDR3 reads CASSPGQQNTEAFF. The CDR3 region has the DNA TGTGCCAGCAGCCCGGGACAGCAGAACACTGAAGCTTTCTTT.

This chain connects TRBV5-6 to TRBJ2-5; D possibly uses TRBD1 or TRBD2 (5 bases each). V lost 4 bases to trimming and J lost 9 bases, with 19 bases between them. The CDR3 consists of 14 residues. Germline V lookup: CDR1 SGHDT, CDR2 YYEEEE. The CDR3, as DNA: TGTGCCAGCAGCGGTGACAGAGGGCCCAGGTCCCAGTACTTC. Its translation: CASSGDRGPRSQYF.

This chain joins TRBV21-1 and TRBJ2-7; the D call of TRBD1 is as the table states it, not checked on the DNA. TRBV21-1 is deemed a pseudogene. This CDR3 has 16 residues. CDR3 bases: TGTGCCAGCAGCAAAGAGGTACGACAGGGGGCAGACGAGCAGTACTTC. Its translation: CASSKEVRQGADEQYF.

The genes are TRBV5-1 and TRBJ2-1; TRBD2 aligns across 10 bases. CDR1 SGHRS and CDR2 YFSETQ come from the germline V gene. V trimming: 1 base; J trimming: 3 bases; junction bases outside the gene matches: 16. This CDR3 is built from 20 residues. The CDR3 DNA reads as TGCGCCAGCAGCTTGAGAGCGGGGGGGCTAACCAGCGGCCTCTACAATGAGCAGTTCTTC. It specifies CASSLRAGGLTSGLYNEQFF.

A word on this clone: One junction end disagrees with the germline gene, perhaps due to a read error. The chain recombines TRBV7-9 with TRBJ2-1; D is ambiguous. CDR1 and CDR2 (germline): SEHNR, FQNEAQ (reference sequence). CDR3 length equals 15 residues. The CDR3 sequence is CASSLGRASHNEQFF. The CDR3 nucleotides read TGTGCCAGCAGCCTCGGTAGGGCCTCCCACAATGAGCAGTTCTTC.

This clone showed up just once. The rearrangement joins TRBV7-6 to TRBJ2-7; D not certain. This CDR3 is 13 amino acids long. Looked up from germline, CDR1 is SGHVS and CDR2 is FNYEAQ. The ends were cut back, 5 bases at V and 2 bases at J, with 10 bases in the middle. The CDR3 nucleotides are TGTGCCAGCAGCCACCGTACCGCCTACGAGCAGTACTTC. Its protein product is CASSHRTAYEQYF.

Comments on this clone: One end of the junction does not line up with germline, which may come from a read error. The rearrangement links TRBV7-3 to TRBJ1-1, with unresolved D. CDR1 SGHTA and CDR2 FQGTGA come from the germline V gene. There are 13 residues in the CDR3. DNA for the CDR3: TGTGCCAGCAGCGTAACTAAGAACACTGAAGCTTTCTTT. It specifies CASSVTKNTEAFF.

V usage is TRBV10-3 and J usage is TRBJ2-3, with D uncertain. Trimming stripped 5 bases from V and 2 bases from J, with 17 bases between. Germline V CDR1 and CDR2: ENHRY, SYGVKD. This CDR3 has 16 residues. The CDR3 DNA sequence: TGTGCCATCAGTTCCACTGACCAGGTCCACACAGATACGCAGTATTTT. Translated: CAISSTDQVHTDTQYF.